This is a list of T cell receptor beta chains from one sample in a study of blood T cell repertoires in COVID-19. Data came from immunoSEQ multiplex PCR; TCRdb stores just in-frame clones and leaves some out. Of almost 250,000 clones listed, about 89% are singletons. The sample comprised PBMCs or T cells enriched from blood (not recorded which). All receptors derive from a woman younger than 45 who had recovered from COVID-19. Both conserved end residues are part of each CDR3. The order of the fields is clone size, D gene, J gene, V gene, CDR3 DNA, CDR3 protein. D genes are given only for firm matches. Clone size is stated in some rows and not others, as once, few, many or a class when expanded.

NA | NA | TRBJ2-1 | TRBV19 | TGTGCCAGTAGTAGCCCGGGACATATAATCAGTGAGCAGTTCTTC | CASSSPGHIISEQFF
NA | TRBD2 | TRBJ2-7 | TRBV7-2 | TGTGCCAGCAGCTCCGGAGGCGGGAGGCCTCACGAGCAGTACTTC | CASSSGGGRPHEQYF
NA | NA | TRBJ1-2 | TRBV6-5 | TGTGCCATCAGAGGAGGAGGGTCTAACTATGGCTACACCTTC | CAIRGGGSNYGYTF
NA | TRBD1 | TRBJ2-1 | TRBV28 | TGTGCCAGCAACAGGGGGCGTATTCAGTTCTTC | CASNRGRIQFF
NA | TRBD1 | TRBJ2-1 | TRBV5-1 | TGCGCCAGCAGCTCAGATTTAACCAGGGGGTACAATGAGCAGTTCTTC | CASSSDLTRGYNEQFF
NA | TRBD2 | TRBJ2-1 | TRBV30 | TGTGCCTGGACCCGACTAGCGGGTGCCAATGAGCAGTTCTTC | CAWTRLAGANEQFF
NA | TRBD1 | TRBJ1-2 | TRBV28 | TGTGCCAGCAGACCCCGGGACAGGGGCTATGGCTACACCTTC | CASRPRDRGYGYTF
NA | TRBD1 | TRBJ2-2 | TRBV7-8 | TGTGCCAGCAGCTTCGGGACAGGCGGGGAGCTGTTTTTT | CASSFGTGGELFF
NA | TRBD1 | TRBJ2-3 | TRBV4-3 | TGCGCCAGCAGCCAAGGACCCGGGGGGACAGGGGAGGCAGATACGCAGTATTTT | CASSQGPGGTGEADTQYF
few | NA | TRBJ1-1 | TRBV11-2 | TGTGCCAGCAGCTTAGGTTCGAGCTTCACAGGCACTGAAGCTTTCTTT | CASSLGSSFTGTEAFF
NA | NA | TRBJ1-2 | TRBV19 | TGTGCCAGTAGTATAACAGGGCTAGCTAACTATGGCTACACCTTC | CASSITGLANYGYTF
NA | NA | TRBJ1-1 | TRBV5-1 | TGCGCCAGCAGCTTGGTAGCGTGGGGCCAGGGGCCGAACACTGAAGCTTTCTTT | CASSLVAWGQGPNTEAFF
NA | NA | TRBJ1-1 | TRBV6-5 | TGTGCCAGCAGTTACGACGGGGATCTCGCTGAAGCTTTCTTT | CASSYDGDLAEAFF
once | NA | TRBJ1-1 | TRBV5-1 | TGCGCCAGCAGCAGTACTGCTATTGACAGGTATAACACTGAAGCTTTCTTT | CASSSTAIDRYNTEAFF
NA | NA | TRBJ2-2 | TRBV29-1 | TGCAGCGTTGCGTCGATGGCGGGGACCGGGGAGCTGTTTTTT | CSVASMAGTGELFF
once | NA | TRBJ2-5 | TRBV4-1 | TGCGCCAGCAGCCAAGTCCCGGTCCAAGAGACCCAGTACTTC | CASSQVPVQETQYF
once | TRBD1 | TRBJ1-1 | TRBV19 | TGTGCCAGTAACTTACACAGGGGTCCCACTGAAGCTTTCTTT | CASNLHRGPTEAFF
NA | TRBD1 | TRBJ1-2 | TRBV7-2 | TGTGCCAGCAGCCCATACTTGACAGGGCCTGGTGGCTACACCTTC | CASSPYLTGPGGYTF
NA | NA | TRBJ2-2 | TRBV9 | TGTGCCAGCAGCGTATACAGGGTCGGAACCGGGGAGCTGTTTTTT | CASSVYRVGTGELFF
NA | NA | TRBJ1-2 | TRBV14 | TGTGCCAGCAGCCCGGGGTATGGCTACACCTTC | CASSPGYGYTF
NA | TRBD1 | TRBJ1-2 | TRBV27 | TGTGCCAGCCGTGAAGGGGGCGCTTACTATGGCTACACCTTC | CASREGGAYYGYTF
NA | NA | TRBJ1-2 | TRBV19 | TGTGCCAGTAGTCCACCCGCTACCTTTAACTATGGCTACACCTTC | CASSPPATFNYGYTF
NA | TRBD1 | TRBJ2-3 | TRBV19 | TGTGCCAGCGGTCCGGGACAGGGCACAGATACGCAGTATTTT | CASGPGQGTDTQYF
many | NA | TRBJ2-2 | TRBV14 | TGTGCCAGCAGCCAGCGACGGGGGGCCACCGGGGAGCTGTTTTTT | CASSQRRGATGELFF
NA | TRBD1 | TRBJ2-6 | TRBV7-2 | TGTGCCAGCAGACCCGGACAGGGGATCTCTGGGGCCAACGTCCTGACTTTC | CASRPGQGISGANVLTF
NA | TRBD2 | TRBJ2-1 | TRBV27 | TGTGCCAGCAGTTTGGGACTAGCGGGCTTGGGGAGTAAGCAGTTCTTC | CASSLGLAGLGSKQFF
NA | TRBD1 | TRBJ2-5 | TRBV7-8 | TGTGCCAGCAGCTTAGCCAGGACAGGGTTGGAGACCCAGTACTTC | CASSLARTGLETQYF